This T cell receptor beta chain appears in the sequencing data of a study of identical twins (dated by TCRdb to 2016 to 2017). In terms of the full investigation: To test whether fetal clonotypes persist, the study used deep sequencing on TCR alpha and beta repertoires from monozygotic twins, unrelated adults of various ages, and cord blood. To rule out contamination, replicate twin experiments were performed at different times with different library preparation protocols. What the study reported, not specific to this receptor: Invariant T cells such as MAIT and iNKT could partly confound zero-insertion analyses, though diverse VJ usage argued against this for most clonotypes. Compared with coincidental sharing between unrelated individuals, out-of-frame TCR alpha sequences shared between twins showed an excess of sequences with low generation probability. Abundant cord blood beta clonotypes carried fewer insertions; young adult naive repertoires showed a weaker similar trend, while memory repertoires showed none. Because the same donors could not be followed over many years, conclusions were based on cross-sectional statistical analysis. Recombination models systematically underestimated out-of-frame TCR alpha sharing in monozygotic twins but agreed with sharing between unrelated individuals. A weaker excess of twin sharing was found in beta out-of-frame sequences because the signal-to-noise ratio was lowered by fewer shared sequences.

Worth noting for this clonotype: The antigen it recognizes is unknown. No base-level quality is on record; no much larger clone is a single base apart.

All donors were healthy Caucasians. Preparation of the library involved 5' RACE. Instrument on record: Illumina HiSeq 2000. A universal primer binding site was introduced by template switching, and a unique molecular identifier was present in the final cDNA, enabling accurate counting of TCR cDNA molecules. First-strand cDNA for TCR alpha and beta chains was synthesized from specific primers in the conserved constant-segment region. To control for contamination, every cDNA library carried two barcodes: a SMART-Mk sample barcode plus Illumina barcodes. TruSeq adapter sequences and Illumina sample barcodes were added in two successive PCR steps. Sequencing of the TCR alpha and beta cDNA libraries was done on the Illumina HiSeq platform using custom primers. As for the original processing: Unique molecular identifiers were extracted from raw reads with MiGEC, and CDR3 positions were determined with MiXCR. For each individual, recombination models were inferred using an EM algorithm with the repgenHMM and IGoR tools. Shared clonotypes were analyzed with the tcR package in R, and sharing was normalized by the product of cloneset sizes. To study raw recombination without the effects of thymic and clonal selection, out-of-frame nonproductive sequences were analyzed. Through fastp at Q25 and MiXCR, TCRdb rebuilt clones from the public reads, retaining in-frame beta chains. Merged by CDR3 protein, the rows form single entries marked with the most common genes and DNA. The V and J calls and clone size come from TCRdb's table, not from the authors' own analysis. Counted in this sample were roughly 1.6 million distinct CDR3 sequences; around 33% of them appeared once. 0.25% to 0.3% of the sample lies in the top ten.

The sequence derives from a newborn girl in good health. Material for sequencing was cord blood.

The CDR3 protein sequence reads: CASTSRSYNEQFF. Read as DNA, the sequence is TGTGCCAGTACCTCAAGGTCCTACAATGAGCAGTTCTTC. In this chain, TRBV19 is recombined with TRBJ2-1, with the D gene call left open. The germline V gene encodes CDR1 LNHDA and CDR2 SQIVND (reference sequence). Counted from cysteine to phenylalanine, this CDR3 has 13 amino acids. Only the CDR3 DNA is retained, 39 bases long and in frame from the first base. Between the V and J ends, shortened by 7 bases and 1 base respectively, the junction contains 8 bases.